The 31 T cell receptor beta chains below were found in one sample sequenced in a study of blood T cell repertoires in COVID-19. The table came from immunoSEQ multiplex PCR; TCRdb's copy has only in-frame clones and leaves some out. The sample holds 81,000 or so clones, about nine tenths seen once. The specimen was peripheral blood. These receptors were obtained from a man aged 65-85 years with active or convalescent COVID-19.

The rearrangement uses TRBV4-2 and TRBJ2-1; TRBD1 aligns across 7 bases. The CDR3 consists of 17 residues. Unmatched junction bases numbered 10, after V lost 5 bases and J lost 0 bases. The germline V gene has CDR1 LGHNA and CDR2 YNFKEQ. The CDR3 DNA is TGTGCCAGCAGCAGGGGACAGCTTATGAGCTCCTACAATGAGCAGTTCTTC. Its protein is CASSRGQLMSSYNEQFF.

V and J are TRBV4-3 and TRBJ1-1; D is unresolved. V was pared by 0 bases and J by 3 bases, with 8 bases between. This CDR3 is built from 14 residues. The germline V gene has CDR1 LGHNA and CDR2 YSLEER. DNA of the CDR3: TGCGCCAGCAGCCAAGATCCAGCGGACACTGAAGCTTTCTTT. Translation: CASSQDPADTEAFF.

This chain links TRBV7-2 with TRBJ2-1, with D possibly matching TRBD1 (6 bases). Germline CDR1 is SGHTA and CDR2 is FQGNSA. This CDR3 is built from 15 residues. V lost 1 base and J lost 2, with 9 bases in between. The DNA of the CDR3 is TGTGCCAGCAGCTTAGGACAGGCTACCTACAATGAGCAGTTCTTC. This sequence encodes CASSLGQATYNEQFF. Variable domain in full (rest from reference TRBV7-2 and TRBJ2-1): GAGVSQSPSNKVTEKGKDVELRCDPISGHTALYWYRQSLGQGLEFLIYFQGNSAPDKSGLPSDRFSAERTGGSVSTLTIQRTQQEDSAVYLCASSLGQATYNEQFFGPGTRLTVL.

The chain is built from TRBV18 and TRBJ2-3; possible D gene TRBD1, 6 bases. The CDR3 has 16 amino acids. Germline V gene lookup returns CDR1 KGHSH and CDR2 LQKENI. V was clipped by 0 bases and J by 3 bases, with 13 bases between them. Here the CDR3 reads CASSPPSRGETDTQYF. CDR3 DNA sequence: TGTGCCAGCTCACCACCGAGCAGGGGAGAGACAGATACGCAGTATTTT.

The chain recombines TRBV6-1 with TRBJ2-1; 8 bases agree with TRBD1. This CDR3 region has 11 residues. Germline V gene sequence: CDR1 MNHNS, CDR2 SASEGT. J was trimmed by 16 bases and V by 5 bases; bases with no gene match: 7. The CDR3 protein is CASSPGGSGFF. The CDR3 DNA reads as TGTGCCAGCAGTCCAGGGGGCTCGGGATTCTTC.

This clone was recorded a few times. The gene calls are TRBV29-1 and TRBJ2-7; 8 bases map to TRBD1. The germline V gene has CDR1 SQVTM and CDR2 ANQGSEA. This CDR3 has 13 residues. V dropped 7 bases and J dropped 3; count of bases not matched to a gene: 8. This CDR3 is CSASQGARYEQYF. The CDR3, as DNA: TGCAGCGCTTCGCAGGGGGCCCGCTACGAGCAGTACTTC.

CDR3 loop: CASSYGDSPNEKLFF. CDR3 nucleotide sequence: TGCGCCAGCAGCTATGGAGATTCACCTAATGAAAAACTGTTTTTT. The chain recombines TRBV5-1 with TRBJ1-4; no clear D. V was pared by 3 bases and J by 3 bases, with 12 bases between. The V gene's germline CDR1 is SGHRS and CDR2 YFSETQ. The CDR3 sequence is 15 residues long.

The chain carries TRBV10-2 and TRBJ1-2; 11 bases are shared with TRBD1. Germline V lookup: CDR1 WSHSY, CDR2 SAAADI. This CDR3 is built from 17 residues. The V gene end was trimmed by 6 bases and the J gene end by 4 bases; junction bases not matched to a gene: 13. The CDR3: CASSNFGQGAGIYGYTF. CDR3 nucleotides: TGCGCCAGCAGCAACTTCGGACAGGGGGCCGGCATCTATGGCTACACCTTC.

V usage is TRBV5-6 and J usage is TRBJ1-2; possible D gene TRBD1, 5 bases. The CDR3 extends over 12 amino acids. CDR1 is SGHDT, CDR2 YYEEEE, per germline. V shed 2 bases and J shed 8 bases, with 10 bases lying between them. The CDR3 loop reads CASSLAGHGYTF. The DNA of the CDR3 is TGTGCCAGCAGCTTAGCAGGGCACGGCTACACCTTC.

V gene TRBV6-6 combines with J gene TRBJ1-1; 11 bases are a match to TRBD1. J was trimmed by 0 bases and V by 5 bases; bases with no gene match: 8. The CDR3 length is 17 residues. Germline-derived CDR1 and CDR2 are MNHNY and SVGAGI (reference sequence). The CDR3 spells CASSQWTGGQMNTEAFF. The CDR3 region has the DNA TGTGCCAGCAGTCAATGGACAGGGGGCCAAATGAACACTGAAGCTTTCTTT.

Here the CDR3 reads CASSLDRGPEQYF. The DNA for the CDR3 is TGTGCCAGCAGCTTAGACCGAGGGCCCGAGCAGTACTTC. The chain couples TRBV7-2 to TRBJ2-7, with TRBD2 as a possible D gene (5 bases). From germline, CDR1 is SGHTA and CDR2 FQGNSA. This CDR3 region has 13 residues. Trimming removed 1 base from V and 6 bases from J, with 10 bases in between.

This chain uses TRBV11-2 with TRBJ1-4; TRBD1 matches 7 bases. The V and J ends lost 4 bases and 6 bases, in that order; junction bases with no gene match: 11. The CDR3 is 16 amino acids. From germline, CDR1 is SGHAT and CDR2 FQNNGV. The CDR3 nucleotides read TGTGCCAGCAGCTCCCGCCAGACAGGGAGTGATGAAAAACTGTTTTTT. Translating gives CASSSRQTGSDEKLFF.

In nucleotides, the CDR3 is TGTGCCAGCAGCTTAGCGCGGAGTGATGGCTACACCTTC. Protein: CASSLARSDGYTF. The rearrangement links TRBV7-2 to TRBJ1-2; D unresolved. Germline lookup yields CDR1 SGHTA and CDR2 FQGNSA. Trimming removed 0 bases from V and 6 bases from J, with 8 bases in between. The CDR3 sequence is 13 residues long.

Here the CDR3 reads CASSSGQGLNTEAFF. Written as DNA, the CDR3 is TGTGCCAGCAGCTCGGGACAGGGTTTGAACACTGAAGCTTTCTTT. The rearrangement uses TRBV5-5 and TRBJ1-1, with 9 bases fitting TRBD1. The CDR3 extends over 15 amino acids. Germline CDR1 reads SGHKS; CDR2 reads YYEKEE (reference sequence). With V trimmed by 3 bases and J by 0 bases, 3 bases remained unmatched.

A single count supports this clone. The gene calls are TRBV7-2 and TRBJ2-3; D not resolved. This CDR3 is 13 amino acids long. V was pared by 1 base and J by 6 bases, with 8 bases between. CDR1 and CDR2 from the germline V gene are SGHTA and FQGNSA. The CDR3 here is CASSLDRADTQYF. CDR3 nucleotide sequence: TGTGCCAGCAGCTTAGACCGAGCTGATACGCAGTATTTT.

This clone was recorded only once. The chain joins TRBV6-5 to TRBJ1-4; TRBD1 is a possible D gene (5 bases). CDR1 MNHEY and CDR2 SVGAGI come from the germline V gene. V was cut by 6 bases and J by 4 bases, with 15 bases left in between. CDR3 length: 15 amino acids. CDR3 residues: CASRNLQEFNEKLFF. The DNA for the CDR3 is TGTGCCAGCAGGAATTTACAGGAGTTTAATGAAAAACTGTTTTTT.

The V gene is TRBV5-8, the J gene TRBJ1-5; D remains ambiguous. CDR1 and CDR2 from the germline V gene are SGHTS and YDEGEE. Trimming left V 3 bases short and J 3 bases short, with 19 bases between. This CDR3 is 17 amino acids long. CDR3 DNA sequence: TGTGCCAGCAGCTGGTGGGCTGGATGGCAGGACAATCAGCCCCAGCATTTT. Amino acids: CASSWWAGWQDNQPQHF.

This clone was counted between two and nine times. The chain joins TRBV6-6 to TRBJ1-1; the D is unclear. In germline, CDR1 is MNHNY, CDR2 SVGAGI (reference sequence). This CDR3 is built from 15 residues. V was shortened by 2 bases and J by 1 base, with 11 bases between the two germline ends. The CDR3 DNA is TGTGCCAGCAGTTACGTCGGGGTCCAGAACACTGAAGCTTTCTTT. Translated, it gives CASSYVGVQNTEAFF.

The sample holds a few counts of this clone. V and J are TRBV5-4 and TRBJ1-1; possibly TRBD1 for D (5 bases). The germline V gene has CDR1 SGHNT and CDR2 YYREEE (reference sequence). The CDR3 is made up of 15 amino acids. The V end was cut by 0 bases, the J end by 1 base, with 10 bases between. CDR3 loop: CASSLVGEGNTEAFF. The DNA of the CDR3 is TGTGCCAGCAGCTTGGTAGGGGAGGGGAACACTGAAGCTTTCTTT. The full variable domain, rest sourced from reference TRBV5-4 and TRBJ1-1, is ETGVTQSPTHLIKTRGQQVTLRCSSQSGHNTVSWYQQALGQGPQFIFQYYREEENGRGNFPPRFSGLQFPNYSSELNVNALELDDSALYLCASSLVGEGNTEAFFGQGTRLTVV.

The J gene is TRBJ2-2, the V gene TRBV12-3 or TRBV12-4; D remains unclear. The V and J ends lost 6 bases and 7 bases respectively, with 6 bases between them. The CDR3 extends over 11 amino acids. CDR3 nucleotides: TGTGCCAGCAGATCCTACGGGGAGCTGTTTTTT. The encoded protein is CASRSYGELFF.

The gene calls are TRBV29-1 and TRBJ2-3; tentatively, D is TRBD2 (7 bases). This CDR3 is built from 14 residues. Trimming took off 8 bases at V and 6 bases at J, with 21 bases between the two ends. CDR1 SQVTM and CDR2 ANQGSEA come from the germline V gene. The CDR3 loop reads CSTSRGGRVDTQYF. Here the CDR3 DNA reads TGCAGCACAAGTAGGGGGGGGCGTGTCGATACGCAGTATTTT.

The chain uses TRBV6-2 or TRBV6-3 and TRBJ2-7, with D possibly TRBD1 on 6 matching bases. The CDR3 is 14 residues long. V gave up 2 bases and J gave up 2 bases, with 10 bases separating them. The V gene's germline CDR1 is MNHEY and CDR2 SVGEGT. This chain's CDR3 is CASSYGQSPYEQYF. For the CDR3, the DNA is TGTGCCAGCAGTTACGGACAGTCCCCCTACGAGCAGTACTTC.

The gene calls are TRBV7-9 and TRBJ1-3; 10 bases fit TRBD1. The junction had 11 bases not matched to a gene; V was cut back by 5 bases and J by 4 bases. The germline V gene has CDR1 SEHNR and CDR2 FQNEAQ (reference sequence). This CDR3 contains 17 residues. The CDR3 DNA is TGTGCCAGCAGCCGACTCGGGGACAGGGGTTTAGGAAACACCATATATTTT. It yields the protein CASSRLGDRGLGNTIYF.

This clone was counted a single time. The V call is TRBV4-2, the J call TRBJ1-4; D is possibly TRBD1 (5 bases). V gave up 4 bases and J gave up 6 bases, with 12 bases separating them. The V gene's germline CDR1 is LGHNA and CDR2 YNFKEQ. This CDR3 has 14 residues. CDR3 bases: TGTGCCAGCAGCCTAACCGGGACTGATGAAAAACTGTTTTTT. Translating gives CASSLTGTDEKLFF.

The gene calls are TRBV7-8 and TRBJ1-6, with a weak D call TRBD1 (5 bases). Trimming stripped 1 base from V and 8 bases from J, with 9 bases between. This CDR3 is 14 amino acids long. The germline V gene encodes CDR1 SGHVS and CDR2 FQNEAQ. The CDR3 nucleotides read TGTGCCAGCAGCTTAGATGGGGGGGATTCACCCCTCCACTTT. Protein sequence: CASSLDGGDSPLHF. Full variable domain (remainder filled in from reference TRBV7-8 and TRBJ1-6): GAGVSQSPRYKVAKRGQDVALRCDPISGHVSLFWYQQALGQGPEFLTYFQNEAQLDKSGLPSDRFFAERPEGSVSTLKIQRTQQEDSAVYLCASSLDGGDSPLHFGNGTRLTVT.

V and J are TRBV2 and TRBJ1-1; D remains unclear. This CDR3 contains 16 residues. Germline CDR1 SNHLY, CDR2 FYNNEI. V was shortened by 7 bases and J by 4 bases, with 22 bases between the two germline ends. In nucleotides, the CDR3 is TGTGCCAGCATGGTCGAGGGTCTAAGCTCGGGCACTGAAGCTTTCTTT. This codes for CASMVEGLSSGTEAFF.

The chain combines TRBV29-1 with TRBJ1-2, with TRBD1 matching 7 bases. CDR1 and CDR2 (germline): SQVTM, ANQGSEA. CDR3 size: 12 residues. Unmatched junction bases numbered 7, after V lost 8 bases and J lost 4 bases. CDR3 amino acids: CSTEQGTYGYTF. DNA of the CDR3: TGCAGCACAGAACAGGGGACCTATGGCTACACCTTC.

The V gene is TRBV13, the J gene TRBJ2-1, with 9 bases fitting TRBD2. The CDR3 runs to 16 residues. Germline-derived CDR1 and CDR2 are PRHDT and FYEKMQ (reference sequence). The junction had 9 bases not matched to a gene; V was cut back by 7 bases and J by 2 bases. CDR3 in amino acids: CASTKLAGKTYNEQFF. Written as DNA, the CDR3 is TGTGCCAGCACCAAACTAGCGGGCAAGACCTACAATGAGCAGTTCTTC.

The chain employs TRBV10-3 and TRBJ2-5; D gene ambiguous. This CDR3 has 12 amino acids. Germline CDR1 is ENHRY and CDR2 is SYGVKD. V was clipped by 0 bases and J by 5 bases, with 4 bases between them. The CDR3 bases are TGTGCCATCAGTGAGTCCGGGGAGACCCAGTACTTC. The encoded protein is CAISESGETQYF.

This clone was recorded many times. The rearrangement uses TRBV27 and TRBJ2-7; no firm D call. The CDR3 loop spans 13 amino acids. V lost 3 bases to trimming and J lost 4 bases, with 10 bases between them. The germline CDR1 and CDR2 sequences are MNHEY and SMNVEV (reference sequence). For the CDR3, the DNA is TGTGCCAGCAGTTTGTCAGGTTGGTACGAGCAGTACTTC. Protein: CASSLSGWYEQYF.

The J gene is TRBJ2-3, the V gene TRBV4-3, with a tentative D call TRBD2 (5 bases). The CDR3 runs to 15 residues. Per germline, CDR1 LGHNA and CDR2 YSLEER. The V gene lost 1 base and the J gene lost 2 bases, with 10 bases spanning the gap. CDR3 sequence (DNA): TGCGCCAGCAGCCAAGCAGTCGGGAACACAGATACGCAGTATTTT. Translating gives CASSQAVGNTDTQYF.